This TCR beta chain was retrieved from a study of shared clonotypes between healthy human individuals. The wider study: The plates for each donor numbered three CD4 naive, three CD4 memory, two CD8 naive and one CD8 memory.

About 200 ng DNA, 30,000 or so T cell genomes, went into each sorted-subset replicate PCR. Only in-frame clones appear in the TCRdb table, and some are missing; sequencing was by immunoSEQ multiplex PCR. The table has 700,000 or so clones, roughly 78% seen once. From germline, CDR1 is KGHSH and CDR2 LQKENI. V was pared by 10 bases and J by 5 bases, with 15 bases between. CDR3 size: 13 residues. Sequencing was carried out using memory CD4+ T cells sorted from blood. The subset here: CD45RA-negative fraction. The chain links TRBV18 to TRBJ2-1; possibly TRBD2 for D (6 bases). The TCR originated in a woman in her twenties or thirties in good health. CDR3 bases: TGTGCCACCACCTCGGGCGGGAACAATGAGCAGTTCTTC. Its translation is CATTSGGNNEQFF. The variable domain in full, completed from reference TRBV18 and TRBJ2-1, reads NAGVMQNPRHLVRRRGQEARLRCSPMKGHSHVYWYRQLPEEGLKFMVYLQKENIIDESGMPKERFSAEFPKEGPSILRIQQVVRGDSAAYFCATTSGGNNEQFFGPGTRLTVL.